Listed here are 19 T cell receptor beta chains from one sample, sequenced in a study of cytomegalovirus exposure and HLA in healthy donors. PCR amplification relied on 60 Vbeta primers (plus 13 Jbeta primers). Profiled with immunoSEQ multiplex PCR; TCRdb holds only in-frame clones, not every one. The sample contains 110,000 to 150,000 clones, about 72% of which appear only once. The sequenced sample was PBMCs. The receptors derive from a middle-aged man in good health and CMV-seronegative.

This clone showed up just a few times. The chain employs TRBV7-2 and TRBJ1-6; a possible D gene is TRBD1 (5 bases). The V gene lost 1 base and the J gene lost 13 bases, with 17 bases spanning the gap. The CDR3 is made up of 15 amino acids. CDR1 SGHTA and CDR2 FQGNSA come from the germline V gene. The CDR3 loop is CASSLEVGGGKPLHF. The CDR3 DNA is TGTGCCAGCAGCTTAGAAGTAGGTGGGGGGAAGCCCCTCCACTTT.

CDR3 sequence reads: CATSRDRSPGRYEQYF. The CDR3 DNA reads as TGTGCCACCAGCAGAGATCGGAGTCCAGGGAGGTACGAGCAGTACTTC. The chain joins TRBV15 to TRBJ2-7; weak D call: TRBD2 (6 bases). Trimming took off 0 bases at V and 4 bases at J, with 16 bases between the two ends. CDR1 is LNHNV and CDR2 is YYDKDF in the germline V gene (reference sequence). This CDR3 region has 16 residues.

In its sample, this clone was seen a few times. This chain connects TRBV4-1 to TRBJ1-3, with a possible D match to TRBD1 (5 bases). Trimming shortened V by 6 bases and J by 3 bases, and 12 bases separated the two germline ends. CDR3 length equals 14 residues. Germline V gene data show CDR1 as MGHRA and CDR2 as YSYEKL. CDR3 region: CASRRSGNGNTIYF. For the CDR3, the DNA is TGCGCCAGCAGACGCTCAGGGAATGGAAACACCATATATTTT.

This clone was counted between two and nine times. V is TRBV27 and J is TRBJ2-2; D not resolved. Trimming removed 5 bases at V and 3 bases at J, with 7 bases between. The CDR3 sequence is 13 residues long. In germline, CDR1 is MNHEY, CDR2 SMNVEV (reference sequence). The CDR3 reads CASSPTDTGELFF. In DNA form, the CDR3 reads TGTGCCAGCAGTCCTACCGACACCGGGGAGCTGTTTTTT.

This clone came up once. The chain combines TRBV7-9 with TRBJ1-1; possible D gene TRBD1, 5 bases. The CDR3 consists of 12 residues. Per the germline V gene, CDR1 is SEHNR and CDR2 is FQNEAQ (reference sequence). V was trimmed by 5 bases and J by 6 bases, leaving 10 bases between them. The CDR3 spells CASSLDSPEAFF. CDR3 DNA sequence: TGTGCCAGCAGCCTTGACAGTCCTGAAGCTTTCTTT.

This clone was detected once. For the CDR3, the DNA is TGTGCCAGTAGTACAACCGGACAGGCTGACTACACCTTC. This encodes CASSTTGQADYTF. V and J are TRBV19 and TRBJ1-2; TRBD1 aligns across 7 bases. The length of the CDR3 is 13 residues. V gave up 4 bases and J gave up 10 bases; unmatched junction bases: 9. Germline V gene data show CDR1 as LNHDA and CDR2 as SQIVND (reference sequence).

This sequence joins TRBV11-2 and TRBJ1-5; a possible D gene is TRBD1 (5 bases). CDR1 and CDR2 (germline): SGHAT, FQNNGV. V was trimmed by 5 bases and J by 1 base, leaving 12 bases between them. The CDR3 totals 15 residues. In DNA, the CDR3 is TGTGCCAGCAGCCCTCAGGGCCGGAGCAATCAGCCCCAGCATTTT. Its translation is CASSPQGRSNQPQHF.

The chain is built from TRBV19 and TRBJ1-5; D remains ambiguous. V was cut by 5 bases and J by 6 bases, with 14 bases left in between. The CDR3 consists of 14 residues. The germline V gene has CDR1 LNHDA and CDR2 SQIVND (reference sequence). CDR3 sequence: CASSLQSGRQPQHF. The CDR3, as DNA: TGTGCCAGTAGTTTACAAAGCGGGCGTCAGCCCCAGCATTTT.

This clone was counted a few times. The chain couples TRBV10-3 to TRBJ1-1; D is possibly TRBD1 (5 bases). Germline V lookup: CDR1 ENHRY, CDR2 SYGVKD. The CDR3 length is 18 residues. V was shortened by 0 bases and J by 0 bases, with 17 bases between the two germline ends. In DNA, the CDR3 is TGTGCCATCAGTGAGTCGGACACACTAACCCCTATGAACACTGAAGCTTTCTTT. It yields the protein CAISESDTLTPMNTEAFF.

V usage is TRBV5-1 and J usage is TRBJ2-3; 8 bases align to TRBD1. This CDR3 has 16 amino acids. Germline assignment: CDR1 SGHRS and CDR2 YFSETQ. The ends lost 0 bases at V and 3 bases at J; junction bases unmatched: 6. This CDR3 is CASSLGQGAITDTQYF. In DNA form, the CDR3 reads TGCGCCAGCAGCTTGGGGCAGGGGGCAATTACAGATACGCAGTATTTT. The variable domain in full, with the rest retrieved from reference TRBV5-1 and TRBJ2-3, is KAGVTQTPRYLIKTRGQQVTLSCSPISGHRSVSWYQQTPGQGLQFLFEYFSETQRNKGNFPGRFSGRQFSNSRSEMNVSTLELGDSALYLCASSLGQGAITDTQYFGPGTRLTVL.

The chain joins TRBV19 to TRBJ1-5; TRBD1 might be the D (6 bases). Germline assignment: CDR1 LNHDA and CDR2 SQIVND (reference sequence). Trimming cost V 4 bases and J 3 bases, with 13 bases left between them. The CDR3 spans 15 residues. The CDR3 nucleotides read TGTGCCAGTAGTACCTCAGGGGCTCCCAATCAGCCCCAGCATTTT. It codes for CASSTSGAPNQPQHF.

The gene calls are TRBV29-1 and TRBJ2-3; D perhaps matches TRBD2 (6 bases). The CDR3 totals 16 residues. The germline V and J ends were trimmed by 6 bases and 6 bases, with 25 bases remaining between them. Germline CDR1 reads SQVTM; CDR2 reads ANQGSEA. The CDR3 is CSVPDRPAGGVDTQYF. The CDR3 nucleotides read TGCAGCGTCCCGGACCGTCCAGCGGGCGGCGTTGATACGCAGTATTTT.

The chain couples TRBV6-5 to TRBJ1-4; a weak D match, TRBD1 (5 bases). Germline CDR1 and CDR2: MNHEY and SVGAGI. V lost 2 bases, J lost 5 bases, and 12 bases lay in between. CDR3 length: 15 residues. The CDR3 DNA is TGTGCCAGCAGTTACCTGGCCAGGACAAATGAAAAACTGTTTTTT. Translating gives CASSYLARTNEKLFF.

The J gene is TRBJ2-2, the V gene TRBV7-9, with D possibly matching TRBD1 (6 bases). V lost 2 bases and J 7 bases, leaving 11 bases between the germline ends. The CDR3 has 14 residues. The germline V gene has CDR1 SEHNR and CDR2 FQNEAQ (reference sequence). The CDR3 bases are TGTGCCAGCAGCTTAAACAGGGCGCGCGGGGAGCTGTTTTTT. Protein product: CASSLNRARGELFF.

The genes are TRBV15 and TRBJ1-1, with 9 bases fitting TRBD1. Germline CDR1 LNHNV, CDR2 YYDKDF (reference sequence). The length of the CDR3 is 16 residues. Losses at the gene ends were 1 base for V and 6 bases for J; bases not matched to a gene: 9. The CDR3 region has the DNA TGTGCCACCAGCAGAGGTCAGACAGGGGGAGTGGCTGAAGCTTTCTTT. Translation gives CATSRGQTGGVAEAFF.

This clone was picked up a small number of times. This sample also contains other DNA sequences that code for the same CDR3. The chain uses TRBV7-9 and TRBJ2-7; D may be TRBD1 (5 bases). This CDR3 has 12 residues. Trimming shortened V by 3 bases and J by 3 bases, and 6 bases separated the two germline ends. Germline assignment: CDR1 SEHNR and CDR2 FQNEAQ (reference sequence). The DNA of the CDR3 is TGTGCCAGCAGCTTCGACAGCTACGAGCAGTACTTC. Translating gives CASSFDSYEQYF.

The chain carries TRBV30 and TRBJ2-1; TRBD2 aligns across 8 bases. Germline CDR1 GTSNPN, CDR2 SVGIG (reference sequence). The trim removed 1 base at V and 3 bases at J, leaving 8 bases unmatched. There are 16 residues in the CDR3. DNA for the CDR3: TGTGCCTGGAGTGGGGGCCCGGGACTAGACTACAATGAGCAGTTCTTC. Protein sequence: CAWSGGPGLDYNEQFF.

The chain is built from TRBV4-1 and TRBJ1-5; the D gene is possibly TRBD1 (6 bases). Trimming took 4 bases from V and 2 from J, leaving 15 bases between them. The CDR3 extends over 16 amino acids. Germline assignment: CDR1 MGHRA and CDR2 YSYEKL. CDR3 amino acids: CASSPLTGQRNQPQHF. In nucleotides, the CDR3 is TGCGCCAGCAGCCCGTTGACAGGACAACGCAATCAGCCCCAGCATTTT.

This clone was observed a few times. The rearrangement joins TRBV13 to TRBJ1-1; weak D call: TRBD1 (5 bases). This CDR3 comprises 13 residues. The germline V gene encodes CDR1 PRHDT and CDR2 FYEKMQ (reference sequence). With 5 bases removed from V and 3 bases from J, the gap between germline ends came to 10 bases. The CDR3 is CASSRPGDTEAFF. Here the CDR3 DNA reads TGTGCCAGCAGCCGGCCGGGGGACACTGAAGCTTTCTTT.